This T cell receptor beta chain was sequenced for a study of metastatic and nonmetastatic thyroid tumors. Overall study: For malignant and benign thyroid patients, tumor or nodule tissue and blood were the sources whose repertoires were compared. Overall study findings and caveats: It was reportedly found that TCR beta diversity was significantly higher in malignant thyroid tumors than in benign nodules, a difference seen in both blood and tumor samples.

Original methodology: To classify distant metastasis in papillary thyroid cancer, a model was built from CDR3 differences across clinicopathological groups. TCRdb re-called the PCR reads with MiXCR. The V and J calls come from TCRdb's annotation, not from the publication. The profile shows roughly 34,000 clones, 33% of them singletons. CDR3 size: 14 residues. Per the germline V gene, CDR1 is SEHNR and CDR2 is FQNEAQ (reference sequence). The ends were cut back, 1 base at V and 9 bases at J, with 13 bases in the middle. On this clone itself: Antigen unknown.

Prior to thyroid surgery, none of the patients had received any treatment. This sequence originates from a female donor with papillary thyroid cancer or a benign thyroid nodule (not recorded which). Some clones in this sample may be carry-over from other donors' samples. This chain uses TRBV7-9 with TRBJ1-5; D is undetermined. Sequencing input: tumor tissue. The CDR3 reads CASSLVGSDLPQHF. The CDR3 bases are TGTGCCAGCAGCTTAGTCGGGAGCGATCTGCCCCAGCATTTT.